These 27 T cell receptor beta chains came from one sample sequenced in a study of shared clonotypes between healthy human individuals. Clones were read by immunoSEQ multiplex PCR, and TCRdb kept only the in-frame ones, dropping some. Of 950,000 to 1,300,000 clones listed, around 76% were seen once; the top ten hold about 1.5%. What was sequenced was memory CD4+ T cells sorted from blood. Subset noted: CD45RA-negative fraction. These receptors all come from a young man in good health.

This clone was observed a few times. The chain joins TRBV18 to TRBJ2-5; TRBD2 matches 10 bases. Germline V CDR1 and CDR2: KGHSH, LQKENI. The trim removed 0 bases at V and 5 bases at J, leaving 12 bases unmatched. The CDR3 extends over 18 amino acids. CDR3 in amino acids: CASSPPSGGGLFLETQYF. The DNA for the CDR3 is TGTGCCAGCTCACCACCAAGCGGGGGGGGACTGTTTTTGGAGACCCAGTACTTC.

V and J are TRBV7-2 and TRBJ1-2; D perhaps matches TRBD1 (6 bases). V lost 1 base, J lost 7 bases, and 10 bases lay in between. The CDR3 is made up of 13 amino acids. The germline gives CDR1 SGHTA, CDR2 FQGNSA. The CDR3 spells CASSLGQDGGYTF. CDR3 in DNA: TGTGCCAGCAGCTTAGGACAGGATGGTGGCTACACCTTC.

The genes are TRBV1 and TRBJ2-4. TRBV1 constitutes a pseudogene. The CDR3 is made up of 16 amino acids. The DNA for the CDR3 is TGCACCAGCAGCCAAGGGAAGTCCCCCACCAAAAACATTCAGTACTTC. This encodes CTSSQGKSPTKNIQYF.

The rearrangement joins TRBV6-5 to TRBJ2-1, with 7 bases fitting TRBD1. CDR3 length equals 14 residues. The germline V gene has CDR1 MNHEY and CDR2 SVGAGI. Trimming at V came to 5 bases and at J to 5 bases, leaving 6 bases not matched to a gene. The CDR3 spells CASSDRDRHNEQFF. DNA of the CDR3: TGTGCCAGCAGTGACCGGGACAGACACAATGAGCAGTTCTTC.

DNA for the CDR3: TGCGCCAGCAGCGATACTAGCGGGACGTCGGGCACGCAGTATTTT. Amino acid sequence: CASSDTSGTSGTQYF. V and J are TRBV5-1 and TRBJ2-3; 10 bases map to TRBD2. The V gene's germline CDR1 is SGHRS and CDR2 YFSETQ. V lost 4 bases, J lost 9 bases, and 11 bases stayed unmatched. The CDR3 covers 15 residues.

In DNA form, the CDR3 reads TGTGCCAGCAGCTTAACTAGCGGGGCGACCTACGAGCAGTACTTC. It is translated as CASSLTSGATYEQYF. This chain uses TRBV11-2 with TRBJ2-7; 10 bases are a match to TRBD2. CDR1 is SGHAT and CDR2 is FQNNGV in the germline V gene. The CDR3 loop spans 15 amino acids. V shed 2 bases and J 2 bases; nucleotides not matched to a gene: 3.

The V call is TRBV10-2, the J call TRBJ1-1; D gene ambiguous. In germline, CDR1 is WSHSY, CDR2 SAAADI. The CDR3 runs 15 residues. With 3 bases removed from V and 1 base from J, the gap between germline ends came to 12 bases. The CDR3 reads CASSENGKGNTEAFF. The CDR3 coding sequence is TGCGCCAGCAGTGAAAACGGGAAGGGGAACACTGAAGCTTTCTTT.

The chain carries TRBV11-3 and TRBJ2-4; tentative D call: TRBD1 (6 bases). Germline V gene lookup returns CDR1 SGHNT and CDR2 YENEEA. This CDR3 is built from 15 residues. Trimming stripped 1 base from V and 4 bases from J, with 11 bases between. In DNA form, the CDR3 reads TGTGCCAGCAGCTTAGGGGCAGGGGAAAAAAACATTCAGTACTTC. Its protein product is CASSLGAGEKNIQYF.

The rearrangement uses TRBV5-4 and TRBJ2-7; 10 nucleotides agree with TRBD2. Per the germline V gene, CDR1 is SGHNT and CDR2 is YYREEE (reference sequence). The CDR3 length is 15 residues. With 2 bases clipped from V and 9 bases from J, the junction kept 11 bases outside the gene matches. CDR3: CASSLRGTSVKGQYF. In DNA, the CDR3 is TGTGCCAGCAGCTTACGCGGGACTAGCGTAAAGGGGCAGTACTTC.

There are many counts of this clone. The chain has TRBV5-5 and TRBJ2-1; TRBD2 might be the D (6 bases). The CDR3 has 15 residues. V was clipped by 6 bases and J by 0 bases, with 13 bases between them. Germline CDR1 is SGHKS and CDR2 is YYEKEE (reference sequence). This CDR3 is CASIRRESSYNEQFF. The CDR3 nucleotides are TGTGCCAGCATCCGACGGGAGAGCTCCTACAATGAGCAGTTCTTC. The variable domain in full, with the rest retrieved from reference TRBV5-5 and TRBJ2-1, is DAGVTQSPTHLIKTRGQQVTLRCSPISGHKSVSWYQQVLGQGPQFIFQYYEKEERGRGNFPDRFSARQFPNYSSELNVNALLLGDSALYLCASIRRESSYNEQFFGPGTRLTVL.

The chain couples TRBV5-6 to TRBJ2-5; 9 bases agree with TRBD2. The J call may be incorrect, as the DNA end agrees better with TRBJ2-7. This CDR3 has 14 amino acids. Looked up from germline, CDR1 is SGHDT and CDR2 is YYEEEE. CDR3: CASRSGTSYYEQYF. DNA for the CDR3: TGTGCCAGCAGGTCCGGGACTAGCTACTACGAGCAGTACTTC.

The chain is built from TRBV7-2 and TRBJ2-4, with D unclear. Germline assignment: CDR1 SGHTA and CDR2 FQGNSA. V lost 4 bases and J 6 bases, leaving 7 bases between the germline ends. The CDR3 sequence is 12 residues long. The CDR3 coding sequence is TGTGCCAGCAGCTCATACAGAAACATTCAGTACTTC. Translating it yields CASSSYRNIQYF.

This chain uses TRBV15 with TRBJ1-2, with TRBD1 matching 8 bases. Germline CDR1 and CDR2: LNHNV and YYDKDF (reference sequence). This CDR3 is 12 amino acids long. V was pared by 5 bases and J by 6 bases, with 2 bases of the junction left unmatched. The CDR3 DNA is TGTGCCACCAGCGACAGGGGACATGGCTACACCTTC. As protein: CATSDRGHGYTF.

The J gene is TRBJ2-1, the V gene TRBV9; 12 nucleotides line up with TRBD2. V dropped 3 bases and J dropped 7; count of bases not matched to a gene: 14. Germline CDR1 reads SGDLS; CDR2 reads YYNGEE. The CDR3 has 18 residues. The CDR3 reads CASSAQGLGLAGLNEQFF. CDR3 sequence (DNA): TGTGCCAGCAGCGCCCAGGGCCTAGGACTAGCGGGATTAAATGAGCAGTTCTTC. The whole variable domain, filled in from reference TRBV9 and TRBJ2-1, reads DSGVTQTPKHLITATGQRVTLRCSPRSGDLSVYWYQQSLDQGLQFLIQYYNGEERAKGNILERFSAQQFPDLHSELNLSSLELGDSALYFCASSAQGLGLAGLNEQFFGPGTRLTVL.

The genes are TRBV18 and TRBJ2-7; no reliable D call. Germline V CDR1 and CDR2: KGHSH, LQKENI. This CDR3 spans 14 amino acids. The germline V and J ends were trimmed by 2 bases and 2 bases, with 10 bases remaining between them. CDR3: CASSPASGAYEQYF. The CDR3 nucleotides read TGTGCCAGCTCACCAGCCTCGGGTGCCTACGAGCAGTACTTC.

The chain carries TRBV5-4 and TRBJ2-1, with 10 bases that match TRBD2. The V and J ends lost 1 base and 7 bases, in that order; junction bases with no gene match: 11. Germline V gives CDR1 SGHNT, CDR2 YYREEE (reference sequence). CDR3 length equals 17 residues. CDR3 nucleotide sequence: TGTGCCAGCAGCTTGATTGGGGCTAGCGGGAGAAGAAATGAGCAGTTCTTC. It is translated as CASSLIGASGRRNEQFF.

On this clone: This sample includes further DNA sequences coding for the same CDR3. The genes are TRBV5-4 and TRBJ2-5, with no clear D. With 2 bases removed from V and 5 bases from J, the gap between germline ends came to 4 bases. Germline lookup yields CDR1 SGHNT and CDR2 YYREEE (reference sequence). The CDR3 runs to 11 residues. CDR3 loop: CASSFGETQYF. For the CDR3, the DNA is TGTGCCAGCAGCTTCGGGGAGACCCAGTACTTC.

The chain carries TRBV27 and TRBJ2-1; tentatively, D is TRBD2 (5 bases). Trimming shortened V by 5 bases and J by 6 bases, and 11 bases separated the two germline ends. Per germline, CDR1 MNHEY and CDR2 SMNVEV (reference sequence). The CDR3 is 13 amino acids. CDR3 in amino acids: CASSPARGNEQFF. DNA for the CDR3: TGTGCCAGCAGTCCTGCTCGGGGCAATGAGCAGTTCTTC.

This chain uses TRBV28 with TRBJ2-1, with 8 bases lining up with TRBD2. The CDR3 sequence is 15 residues long. Trimming cost V 3 bases and J 9 bases; bases outside gene matches: 10. Germline CDR1 MDHEN, CDR2 SYDVKM. CDR3 in amino acids: CASSLMGLAGSEQFF. In DNA form, the CDR3 reads TGTGCCAGCAGTTTGATGGGGTTAGCGGGGAGTGAGCAGTTCTTC. Filled out from reference TRBV28 and TRBJ2-1, the complete variable domain reads DVKVTQSSRYLVKRTGEKVFLECVQDMDHENMFWYRQDPGLGLRLIYFSYDVKMKEKGDIPEGYSVSREKKERFSLILESASTNQTSMYLCASSLMGLAGSEQFFGPGTRLTVL.

The gene calls are TRBV6-6 and TRBJ1-3; no clear D gene. Germline V gene lookup returns CDR1 MNHNY and CDR2 SVGAGI (reference sequence). V lost 2 bases to trimming and J lost 2 bases, with 10 bases between them. CDR3 length equals 15 residues. CDR3 sequence reads: CASSYVGFTGNTIYF. CDR3 sequence (DNA): TGTGCCAGCAGTTACGTCGGTTTTACTGGAAACACCATATATTTT.

The rearrangement joins TRBV19 to TRBJ2-2, with D unresolved. Germline values: CDR1 LNHDA, CDR2 SQIVND (reference sequence). V was clipped by 8 bases and J by 1 base, with 8 bases between them. The CDR3 totals 13 residues. Written as DNA, the CDR3 is TGTGCCAGTTGTGTGGGGAACACCGGGGAGCTGTTTTTT. Encoded protein: CASCVGNTGELFF.

This sequence joins TRBV5-5 and TRBJ2-7; 9 bases align to TRBD2. V shed 4 bases, J shed 2 bases, and the junction held 16 bases outside the gene matches. This CDR3 contains 18 residues. Germline V gives CDR1 SGHKS, CDR2 YYEKEE (reference sequence). The CDR3 spells CASSPRVDQREAPYEQYF. The DNA of the CDR3 is TGTGCCAGCAGCCCCAGGGTGGACCAGCGGGAGGCCCCCTACGAGCAGTACTTC.

V is TRBV5-1 and J is TRBJ2-7; 10 bases line up with TRBD2. V was pared by 4 bases and J by 3 bases, with 7 bases of the junction left unmatched. CDR1 is SGHRS and CDR2 is YFSETQ in the germline V gene. The CDR3 extends over 15 amino acids. The CDR3 coding sequence is TGCGCCAGCAGCAATCCGGGACTAGCGATCTACGAGCAGTACTTC. Translation gives CASSNPGLAIYEQYF.

Remarks on this clone: Different DNA sequences within this sample yield the same CDR3. The rearrangement joins TRBV5-8 to TRBJ2-5; no definite D call. V lost 1 base and J 5 bases, leaving 3 bases between the germline ends. The CDR3 runs 11 residues. Germline assignment: CDR1 SGHTS and CDR2 YDEGEE. CDR3 region: CASSLRETQYF. DNA for the CDR3: TGTGCCAGCAGCTTGAGGGAGACCCAGTACTTC.

The CDR3 region is CASGARQFSGNTIYF. The CDR3, as DNA: TGTGCCAGCGGGGCCCGACAGTTTTCTGGAAACACCATATATTTT. The chain combines TRBV6-5 with TRBJ1-3; D might be TRBD1 (5 bases). Trimming stripped 8 bases from V and 1 base from J, with 15 bases between. Germline lookup yields CDR1 MNHEY and CDR2 SVGAGI. This CDR3 contains 15 residues.

A note on this clone: One base away lies a much larger clone, so this may be a sequencing read error. Other DNA sequences in the same sample also yield this CDR3. The CDR3: CASSFEGTEAFF. CDR3 DNA sequence: TGTGCCAGCAGCTTTGAAGGGACTGAAGCTTTCTTT. This chain connects TRBV7-9 to TRBJ1-1; D is ambiguous. Germline V gives CDR1 SEHNR, CDR2 FQNEAQ (reference sequence). The CDR3 length is 12 residues. Between the trimmed V and J ends, which lost 3 bases and 5 bases, there was a span of 7 bases.

This chain connects TRBV5-6 to TRBJ2-1; no reliable D call. Germline V gene data show CDR1 as SGHDT and CDR2 as YYEEEE. Trimming stripped 0 bases from V and 6 bases from J, with 4 bases between. The CDR3 covers 12 residues. In nucleotides, the CDR3 is TGTGCCAGCAGCTTGGTGATCAATGAGCAGTTCTTC. Protein sequence: CASSLVINEQFF.